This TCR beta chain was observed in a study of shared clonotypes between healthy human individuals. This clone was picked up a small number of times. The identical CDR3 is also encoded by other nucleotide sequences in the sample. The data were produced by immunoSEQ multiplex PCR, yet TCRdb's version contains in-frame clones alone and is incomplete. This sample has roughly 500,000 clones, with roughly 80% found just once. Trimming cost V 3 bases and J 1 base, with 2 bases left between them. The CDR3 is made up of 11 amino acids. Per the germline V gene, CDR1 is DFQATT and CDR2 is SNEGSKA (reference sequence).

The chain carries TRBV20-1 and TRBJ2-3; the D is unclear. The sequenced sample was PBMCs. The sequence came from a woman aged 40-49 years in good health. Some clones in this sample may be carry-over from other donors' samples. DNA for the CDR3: TGCAGTGCTAGTGGCACAGATACGCAGTATTTT. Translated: CSASGTDTQYF.